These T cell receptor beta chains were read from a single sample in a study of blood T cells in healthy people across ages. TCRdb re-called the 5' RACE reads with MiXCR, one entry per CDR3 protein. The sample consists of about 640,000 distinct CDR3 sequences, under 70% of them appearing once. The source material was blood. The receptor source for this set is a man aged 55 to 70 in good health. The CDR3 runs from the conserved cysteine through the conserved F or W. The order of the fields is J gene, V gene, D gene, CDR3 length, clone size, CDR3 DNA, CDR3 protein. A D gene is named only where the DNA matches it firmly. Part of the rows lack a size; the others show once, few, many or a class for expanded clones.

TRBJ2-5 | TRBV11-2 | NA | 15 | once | TGTGCCAGCAGCCTGGGGGAAAGCGGGCGAGAGACCCAGTACTTC | CASSLGESGRETQYF
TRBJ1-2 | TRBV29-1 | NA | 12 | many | TGCAGCGTTGAACCCCTAAACTATGGCTACACCTTC | CSVEPLNYGYTF
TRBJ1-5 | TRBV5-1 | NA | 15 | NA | TGCGCCAGCAGCTTGGAAGGCAGGTTCGATCAGCCCCAGCATTTT | CASSLEGRFDQPQHF
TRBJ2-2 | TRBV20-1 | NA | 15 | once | TGCAGTGCCCCCGCCCGCAGGGCGAACACCGGGGAGCTGTTTTTT | CSAPARRANTGELFF
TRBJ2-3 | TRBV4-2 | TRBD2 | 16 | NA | TGTGCCAGCAGCCAAGATGGGACTAGCGGCCGAGGTACGCAGTATTTT | CASSQDGTSGRGTQYF
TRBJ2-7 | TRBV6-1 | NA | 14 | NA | TGTGCCAGCAGTGAAAGGGGGGGGTACTACGAGCAGTACTTC | CASSERGGYYEQYF
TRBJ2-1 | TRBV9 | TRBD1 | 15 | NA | TGTGCCAGCAGCGCCTCGGGACAGACCTACAATGAGCGGTACTTC | CASSASGQTYNERYF
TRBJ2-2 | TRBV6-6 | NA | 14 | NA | TGTGCCAACTCCGGGACGCTACTTACCGGGGAGCTGTTTTTT | CANSGTLLTGELFF
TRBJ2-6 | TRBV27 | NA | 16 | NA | TGTGCCAGCAGCCCAGGTCACAGGGCTGGGGCCAACGTCCTGACTTTC | CASSPGHRAGANVLTF
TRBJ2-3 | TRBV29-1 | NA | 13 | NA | TGCAGCATCGAGGGTTGGGGCACAGATACGCAGTATTTT | CSIEGWGTDTQYF
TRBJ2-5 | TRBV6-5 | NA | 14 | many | TGTGCCAGCAGCCATGCCACAGATCAAGAGACCCAGTACTTC | CASSHATDQETQYF
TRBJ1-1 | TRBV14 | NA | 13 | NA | TGTGCCAGCAGCCCAAGGATGAGCACTGAAGCTTTCTTT | CASSPRMSTEAFF
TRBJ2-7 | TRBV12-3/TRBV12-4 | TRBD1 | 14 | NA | TGTGCCAGCAGTCCCGGGACAGGGGACCACGAGCAGTACTTC | CASSPGTGDHEQYF
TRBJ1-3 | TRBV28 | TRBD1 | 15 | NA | TGTGCCAGCAGTTCCCCGGACAGGGACGGAAACACCATATATTTT | CASSSPDRDGNTIYF
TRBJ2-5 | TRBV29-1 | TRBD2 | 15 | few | TGCAGCGGCCAGACTAGCGGGGGGATACCGGAGACCCAGTACTTC | CSGQTSGGIPETQYF
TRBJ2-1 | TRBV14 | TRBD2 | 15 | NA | TGTGCCAGCAGCCAACGAGCGGGGGTTCACAATGAGCAGTTCTTC | CASSQRAGVHNEQFF
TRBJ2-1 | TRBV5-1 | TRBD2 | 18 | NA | TGCGCCAGCAGCTTGGGTGCGGGGGGGACTTTAAGACCCAATGAGCAGTTCTTC | CASSLGAGGTLRPNEQFF
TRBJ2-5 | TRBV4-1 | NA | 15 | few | TGCGCCAGCAGCCCCGGTAGGGGGGGGCAAGAGACCCAGTACTTC | CASSPGRGGQETQYF
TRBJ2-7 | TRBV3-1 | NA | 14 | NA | TGTGCCAGCAGCCAAGGGCCGCCACCCTACGAGCAGTACTTC | CASSQGPPPYEQYF